A selection of T cell receptor beta chains follows, all from one sample in a study of T cells in Graves' hyperthyroidism and ophthalmopathy. TCRdb ran MiXCR on the multiplex PCR reads and lists one entry per CDR3 protein. The table lists around 450,000 distinct CDR3 sequences, approximately 14% of them singletons. Sequenced: blood. The source is a woman aged 18-29 years with Graves' hyperthyroidism. Each CDR3 is given with its conserved first and last residue. A D gene is named only where the DNA matches it firmly. Not every row has a clone size; where given, it reads once, few, many or a size class.

v_gene: TRBV28; j_gene: TRBJ1-2; abundance: few; len: 14; d_gene: .; CDR3nt: TGTGCCAGCAGTTTAGATGTGGTTGAAAGAGGCTACACCTTC; CDR3aa: CASSLDVVERGYTF
v_gene: TRBV18; j_gene: TRBJ2-7; abundance: few; len: 15; d_gene: .; CDR3nt: TGTGCCAGCTCACCACTGGACACATCCCTCTACAAGCAGTACTTC; CDR3aa: CASSPLDTSLYKQYF
v_gene: TRBV12-3/TRBV12-4; j_gene: TRBJ2-7; abundance: few; len: 16; d_gene: .; CDR3nt: TGTGCCAGCAGCCATACAGGAAATTATAGGTCCTACGAGCAGTACTTC; CDR3aa: CASSHTGNYRSYEQYF
v_gene: TRBV10-3; j_gene: TRBJ1-1; abundance: .; len: 14; d_gene: TRBD1; CDR3nt: TGTGCCACCAGTGGGCGTCAGGGGGACACTGAAGCTTTCTTT; CDR3aa: CATSGRQGDTEAFF
v_gene: TRBV15; j_gene: TRBJ2-1; abundance: .; len: 12; d_gene: .; CDR3nt: TGTGCCACCAGCAGAGGGGCCGATGAGCAGTTCTTC; CDR3aa: CATSRGADEQFF
v_gene: TRBV25-1; j_gene: TRBJ2-1; abundance: .; len: 18; d_gene: TRBD1; CDR3nt: TGTGCCAGCAGAGGACCAAGTCGGGGACAGAGGAAATTCAATGAGCAGTTCTTC; CDR3aa: CASRGPSRGQRKFNEQFF
v_gene: TRBV9; j_gene: TRBJ2-1; abundance: .; len: 15; d_gene: .; CDR3nt: TGTGCCAGCAGCCCAGATGGGGCATCCTACAATGAGCAGTTCTTC; CDR3aa: CASSPDGASYNEQFF
v_gene: TRBV12-3/TRBV12-4; j_gene: TRBJ2-1; abundance: many; len: 15; d_gene: .; CDR3nt: TGTGCCAGCAGTCCCGCAGGGAGGGGGTACAATGAGCAGTTCTTC; CDR3aa: CASSPAGRGYNEQFF
v_gene: TRBV5-1; j_gene: TRBJ2-7; abundance: many; len: 13; d_gene: .; CDR3nt: TGCGCCAGCAGCTTGACCGCCGCTTACGAGCAGTACTTC; CDR3aa: CASSLTAAYEQYF
v_gene: TRBV6-1; j_gene: TRBJ2-4; abundance: .; len: 19; d_gene: TRBD1; CDR3nt: TGTGCCAGCAGTGTAAAACCTCACCGGGACAGGGTAGCCAAAAACATTCAGTACTTC; CDR3aa: CASSVKPHRDRVAKNIQYF
v_gene: TRBV10-3; j_gene: TRBJ2-7; abundance: many; len: 14; d_gene: .; CDR3nt: TGTGCCATCAGTGAGTCGCAAGGGCTGGGCGAGCAGTACTTC; CDR3aa: CAISESQGLGEQYF
v_gene: TRBV9; j_gene: TRBJ2-7; abundance: many; len: 14; d_gene: TRBD1; CDR3nt: TGTGCCAGCAGCGTAGGAGTAACAGGGGACGAGCAGTACTTC; CDR3aa: CASSVGVTGDEQYF
v_gene: TRBV14; j_gene: TRBJ1-3; abundance: .; len: 12; d_gene: .; CDR3nt: TGTGCCAGCAGCCAAGACCGGACAGCTCTATATTTT; CDR3aa: CASSQDRTALYF
v_gene: TRBV19; j_gene: TRBJ2-3; abundance: .; len: 14; d_gene: .; CDR3nt: TGTGCCAGTAGCCGCGCTAGTAGCACAGATACGCAGTATTTT; CDR3aa: CASSRASSTDTQYF
v_gene: TRBV29-1; j_gene: TRBJ2-1; abundance: few; len: 15; d_gene: TRBD2; CDR3nt: TGCAGCGTAGGGGAGACTAGCGGGGGGCTTAGTGAGCAGTTCTTC; CDR3aa: CSVGETSGGLSEQFF
v_gene: TRBV19; j_gene: TRBJ2-7; abundance: many; len: 15; d_gene: TRBD1; CDR3nt: TGTGCCAGTTCAGGAGGGACAGGGGTGCCCTACGAGCAGTACTTC; CDR3aa: CASSGGTGVPYEQYF
v_gene: TRBV27; j_gene: TRBJ2-3; abundance: few; len: 21; d_gene: TRBD2; CDR3nt: TGTGCCAGCAGTTTTTCGGGGGGACTAGCGGGGGGCCGCCTCGGCACAGATACGCAGTATTTT; CDR3aa: CASSFSGGLAGGRLGTDTQYF
v_gene: TRBV20-1; j_gene: TRBJ2-3; abundance: few; len: 14; d_gene: TRBD2; CDR3nt: TGCAGTGCTTCTAGCGGGGGTGTCGCAGATACGCAGTATTTT; CDR3aa: CSASSGGVADTQYF
v_gene: TRBV5-5; j_gene: TRBJ2-1; abundance: many; len: 15; d_gene: TRBD2; CDR3nt: TGTGCCAGCAGCTTGCCGGGACTAGTCTACAATGAGCAGTTCTTC; CDR3aa: CASSLPGLVYNEQFF
v_gene: TRBV6-5; j_gene: TRBJ2-5; abundance: many; len: 16; d_gene: TRBD2; CDR3nt: TGTGCCAGCAGTTACTCCCCAGCGGGGGGTCAAGAGACCCAGTACTTC; CDR3aa: CASSYSPAGGQETQYF
v_gene: TRBV28; j_gene: TRBJ2-2; abundance: .; len: 15; d_gene: .; CDR3nt: TGTGCCAGCAGTTCCCCCGGAGCCGGCACCGGGGAGCTGTTTTTT; CDR3aa: CASSSPGAGTGELFF
v_gene: TRBV7-9; j_gene: TRBJ1-2; abundance: few; len: 20; d_gene: .; CDR3nt: TGTGCCAGCAGCTTAGAGTGGAGACCGGGACCCAAAAGGGGAAACTATGGCTACACCTTC; CDR3aa: CASSLEWRPGPKRGNYGYTF